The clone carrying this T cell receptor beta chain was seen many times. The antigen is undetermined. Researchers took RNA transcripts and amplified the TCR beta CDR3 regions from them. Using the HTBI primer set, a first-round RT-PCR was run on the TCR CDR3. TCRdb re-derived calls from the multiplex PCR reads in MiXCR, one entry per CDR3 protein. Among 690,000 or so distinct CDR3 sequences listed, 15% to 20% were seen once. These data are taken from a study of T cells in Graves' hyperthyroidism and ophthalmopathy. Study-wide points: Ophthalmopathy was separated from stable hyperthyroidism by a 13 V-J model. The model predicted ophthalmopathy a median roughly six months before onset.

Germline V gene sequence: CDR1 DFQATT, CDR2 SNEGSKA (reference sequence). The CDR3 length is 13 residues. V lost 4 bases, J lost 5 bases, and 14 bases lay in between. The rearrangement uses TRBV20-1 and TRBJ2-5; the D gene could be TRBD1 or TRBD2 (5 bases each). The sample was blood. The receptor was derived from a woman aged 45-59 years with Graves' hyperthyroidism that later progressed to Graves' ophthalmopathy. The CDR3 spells CSATVPGRETQYF. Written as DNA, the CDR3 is TGCAGTGCTACCGTACCGGGACGGGAGACCCAGTACTTC.